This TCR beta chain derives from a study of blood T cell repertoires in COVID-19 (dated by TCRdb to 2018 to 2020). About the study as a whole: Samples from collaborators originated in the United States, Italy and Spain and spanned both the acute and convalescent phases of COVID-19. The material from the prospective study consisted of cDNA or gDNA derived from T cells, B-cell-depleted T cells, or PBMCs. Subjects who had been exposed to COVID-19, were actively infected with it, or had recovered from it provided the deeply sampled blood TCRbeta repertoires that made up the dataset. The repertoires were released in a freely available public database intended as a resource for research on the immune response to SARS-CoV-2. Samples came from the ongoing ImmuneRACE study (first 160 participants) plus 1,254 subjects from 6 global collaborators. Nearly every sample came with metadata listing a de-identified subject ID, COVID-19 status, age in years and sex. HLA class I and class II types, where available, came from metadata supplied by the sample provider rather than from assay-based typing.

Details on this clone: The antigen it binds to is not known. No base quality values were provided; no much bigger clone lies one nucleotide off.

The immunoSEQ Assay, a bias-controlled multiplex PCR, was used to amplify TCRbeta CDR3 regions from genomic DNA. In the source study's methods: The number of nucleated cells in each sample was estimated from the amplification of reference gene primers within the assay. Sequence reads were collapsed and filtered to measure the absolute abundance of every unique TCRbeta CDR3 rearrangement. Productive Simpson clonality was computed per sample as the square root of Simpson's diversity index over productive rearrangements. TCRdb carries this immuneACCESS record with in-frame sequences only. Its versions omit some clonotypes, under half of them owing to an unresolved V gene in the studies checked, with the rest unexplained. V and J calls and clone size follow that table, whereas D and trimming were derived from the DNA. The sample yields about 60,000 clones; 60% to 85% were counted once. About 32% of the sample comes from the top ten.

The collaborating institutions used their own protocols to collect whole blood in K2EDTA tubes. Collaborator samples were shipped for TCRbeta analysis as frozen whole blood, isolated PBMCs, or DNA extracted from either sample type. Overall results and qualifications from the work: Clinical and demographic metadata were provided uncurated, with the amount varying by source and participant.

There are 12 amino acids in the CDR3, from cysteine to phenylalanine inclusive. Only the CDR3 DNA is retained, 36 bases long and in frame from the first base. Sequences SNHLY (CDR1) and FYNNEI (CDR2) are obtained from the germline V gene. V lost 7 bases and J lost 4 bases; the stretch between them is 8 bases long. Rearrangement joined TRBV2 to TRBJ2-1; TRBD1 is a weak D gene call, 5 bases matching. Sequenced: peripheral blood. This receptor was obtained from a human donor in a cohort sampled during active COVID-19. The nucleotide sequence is TGTGCCAGCATTGGGGCATACAATGAGCAGTTCTTC. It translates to CASIGAYNEQFF.